This entry features one TCR beta chain sequence. Antigen specificity is unknown. CDR1 MNHEY and CDR2 SVGEGT come from the germline V gene. The length of the CDR3 is 15 residues. The J segment lost 7 bases and the V segment lost 5 bases, leaving 8 bases of the junction unmatched. Sequencing of cultured CD4+ T cell DNA used the Oncomine TCR Beta short-read assay. TCRdb itself ran the PCR reads through MiXCR, one entry per CDR3 protein. The sample includes fewer than 20,000 distinct CDR3 sequences, roughly three fifths of them seen just once. The sample's treatment: roughly 10-day PBMC culture with coronavirus spike peptide pools or control peptides (ViraFEST assay). Culture proceeded for less than 11 days, and CD4+ T cells were then isolated by negative selection. The data originate from a study of vaccination and CD4 T cells after COVID-19.

The chain combines TRBV6-2 or TRBV6-3 with TRBJ2-5, with 12 bases that match TRBD2. The clonotype was recovered from a human donor who had recovered from COVID-19. Sample: CD4+ T cells from blood, cultured in vitro. CDR3 in DNA: TGTGCCAGCAGTCAAGGACTAGCGGGGACCGGGACCCAGTACTTC. It encodes CASSQGLAGTGTQYF.